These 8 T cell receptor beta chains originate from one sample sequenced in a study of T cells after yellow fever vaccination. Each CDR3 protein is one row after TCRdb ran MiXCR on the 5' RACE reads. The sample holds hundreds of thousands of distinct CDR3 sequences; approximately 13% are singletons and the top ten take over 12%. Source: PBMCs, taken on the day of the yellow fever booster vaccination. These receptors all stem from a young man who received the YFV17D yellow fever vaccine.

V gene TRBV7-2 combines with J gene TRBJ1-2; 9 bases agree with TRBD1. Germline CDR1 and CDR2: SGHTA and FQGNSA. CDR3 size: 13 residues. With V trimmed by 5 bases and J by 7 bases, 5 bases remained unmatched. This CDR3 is CASSITTGGGYTF. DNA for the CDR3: TGTGCCAGCAGCATCACGACAGGGGGTGGCTACACCTTC.

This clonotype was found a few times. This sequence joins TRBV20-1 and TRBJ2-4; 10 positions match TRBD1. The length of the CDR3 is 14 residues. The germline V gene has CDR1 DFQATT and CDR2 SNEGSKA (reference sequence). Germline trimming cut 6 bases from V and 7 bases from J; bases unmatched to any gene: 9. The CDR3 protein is CSATTGTGANIQYF. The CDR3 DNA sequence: TGCAGTGCAACCACCGGGACAGGGGCCAACATTCAGTACTTC.

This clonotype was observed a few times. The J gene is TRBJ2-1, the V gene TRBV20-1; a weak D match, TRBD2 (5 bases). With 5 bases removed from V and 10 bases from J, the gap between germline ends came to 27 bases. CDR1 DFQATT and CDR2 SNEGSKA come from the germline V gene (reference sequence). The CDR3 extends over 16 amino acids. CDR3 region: CSAGPIKGAPGREQFF. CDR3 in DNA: TGCAGTGCTGGTCCCATTAAGGGAGCCCCAGGTCGGGAGCAGTTCTTC.

CDR3 sequence (DNA): TGTGCCAGCAGCTTAGCGCCCCCGGCAGCGGGAGCCGGGGAGACCCAGTACTTC. It yields the protein CASSLAPPAAGAGETQYF. V usage is TRBV7-7 and J usage is TRBJ2-5, with 8 nucleotides matching TRBD2. The ends lost 0 bases at V and 5 bases at J; junction bases unmatched: 14. CDR1 is SSHAT, CDR2 FNYEAQ, per germline (reference sequence). The CDR3 covers 18 residues.

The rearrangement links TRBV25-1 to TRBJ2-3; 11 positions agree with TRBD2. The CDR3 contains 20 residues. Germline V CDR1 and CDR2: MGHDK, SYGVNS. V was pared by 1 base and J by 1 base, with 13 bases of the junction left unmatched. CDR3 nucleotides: TGTGCCAGCAGTGAATTCCGGCTAGCGGGAGGCCAGAGGGGCACAGATACGCAGTATTTT. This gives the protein CASSEFRLAGGQRGTDTQYF.

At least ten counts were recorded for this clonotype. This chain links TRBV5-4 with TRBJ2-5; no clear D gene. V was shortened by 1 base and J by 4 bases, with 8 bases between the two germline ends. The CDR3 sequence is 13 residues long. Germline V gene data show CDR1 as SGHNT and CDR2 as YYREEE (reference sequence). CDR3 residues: CASSLYLRETQYF. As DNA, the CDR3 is TGTGCCAGCAGCTTGTATCTGCGAGAGACCCAGTACTTC.

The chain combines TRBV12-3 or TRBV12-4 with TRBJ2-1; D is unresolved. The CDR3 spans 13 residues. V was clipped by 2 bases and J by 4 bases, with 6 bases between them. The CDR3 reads CASSLRVYNEQFF. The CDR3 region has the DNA TGTGCCAGCAGTTTAAGGGTGTACAATGAGCAGTTCTTC.

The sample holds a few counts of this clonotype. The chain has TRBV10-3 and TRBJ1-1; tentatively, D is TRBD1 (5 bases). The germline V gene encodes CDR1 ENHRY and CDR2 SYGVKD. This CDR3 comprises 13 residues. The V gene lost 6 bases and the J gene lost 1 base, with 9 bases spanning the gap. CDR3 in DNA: TGTGCCATCAGCGGGGGGGGGAACACTGAAGCTTTCTTT. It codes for CAISGGGNTEAFF.